One TCR beta chain is described in this entry. The sample belongs to a study of T cell changes during pregnancy in multiple sclerosis. Produced via immunoSEQ multiplex PCR; TCRdb's table is partial and in-frame only. The data contain about 59,000 clones, around 90% of them singletons. V was trimmed by 6 bases and J by 2 bases, leaving 7 bases between them. The CDR3 extends over 11 amino acids. Per the germline V gene, CDR1 is DFQATT and CDR2 is SNEGSKA (reference sequence). The rearrangement joins TRBV20-1 to TRBJ1-2; D is uncertain. Sample: peripheral blood, taken in the second trimester of pregnancy. The origin of this receptor is a female donor with multiple sclerosis, enrolled in a pregnancy study. CDR3 in amino acids: CSAPGNYGYTF. CDR3 nucleotides: TGCAGTGCCCCGGGGAACTATGGCTACACCTTC.